This T cell receptor beta chain was sequenced for a study of T cell repertoires in cytomegalovirus infection (dated by TCRdb to about 2019). Regarding the complete study: Peptide stimulations targeted recently identified HLA-C-restricted CMV epitopes, whose presentation resists viral immunomodulation, together with well-studied HLA-B-restricted epitopes. Donor HLA type was relevant to the analysis, because carriage of CMV infection together with the matching HLA type was indicated by public TCR beta signatures. The full study reports these points: In the ex vivo response, HLA-C-restricted CMV-specific TCR beta clonotypes were dominant, and in two of eight donors the single most frequent clonotype came from this HLA-C-restricted group. Carriers of CMV infection plus the relevant HLA type were discriminated by the cumulative frequency of public TCR beta family members in the study cohort and in an independent approximately 400-donor cohort.

For sequencing, an Illumina HiSeq 1500 was employed. TCRdb trimmed the raw reads at Q25, called clones with MiXCR and kept productive beta chains. A single entry per CDR3 protein holds the most common genes and DNA from its merged rows. In all, the sample holds 700,000 to 850,000 distinct CDR3 sequences, and around a third of those were seen once. The biggest ten clones account for roughly an eighth of the sample. This clonotype came up many times. Its antigen is not yet known. The input lacks base qualities; no much larger clone sits a single base away. This specimen's treatment or condition label, interpreted: in vitro stimulation with specific CMV peptide epitopes to enrich CMV-specific T cells. Based on the germline V gene (reference sequence), the CDR1 and CDR2 sequences are MNHEY and SMNVEV. The CDR3 covers 13 residues, taking in both the cysteine and the phenylalanine. Of all the DNA, just the CDR3 is kept, 39 bases in frame from base 1. V lost 6 bases and J lost 5 bases, and the count of bases not matched to a germline gene is 4.

The source is a human donor in good health (CMV status not recorded). Some clones in this sample may be carry-over from other donors' samples. The source was cultured CD8+ T cells from PBMCs, collected from culture after CMV antigen stimulation. The sequence links TRBV27 to TRBJ1-1; 9 nucleotides in the junction match TRBD1. The CDR3 region has the sequence CASSFGTGTEAFF. The sequenced DNA is TGTGCCAGCAGCTTTGGGACAGGGACTGAAGCTTTCTTT.